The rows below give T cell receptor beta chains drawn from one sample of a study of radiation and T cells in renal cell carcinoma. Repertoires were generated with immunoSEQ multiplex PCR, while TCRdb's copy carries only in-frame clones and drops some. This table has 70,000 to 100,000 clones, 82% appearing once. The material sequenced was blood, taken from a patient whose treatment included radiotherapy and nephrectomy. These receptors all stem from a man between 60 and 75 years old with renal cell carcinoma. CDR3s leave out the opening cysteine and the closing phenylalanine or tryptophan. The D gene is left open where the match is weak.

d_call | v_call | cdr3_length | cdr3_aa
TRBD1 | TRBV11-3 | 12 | ASSRGQGVNEQF
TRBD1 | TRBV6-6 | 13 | ASSYLPGQGGEQY
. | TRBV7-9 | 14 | ASSLQGPEPQETQY
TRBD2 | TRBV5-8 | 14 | ASSFGLAGAVDTQY
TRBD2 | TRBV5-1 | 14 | ASSAASGFPQETQY
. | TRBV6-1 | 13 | ASIFRGAKNTEAF
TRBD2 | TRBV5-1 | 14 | ASSFRLAGAKETQY
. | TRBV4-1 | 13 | ASSQEGVPYNEQF
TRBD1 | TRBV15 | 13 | ATSRVTGGTDTQY
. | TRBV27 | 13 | ASSLRGVGTYEQY
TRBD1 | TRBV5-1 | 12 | ASSRTGPGTEAF
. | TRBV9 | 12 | ASSVAPRAVEQY
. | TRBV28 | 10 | ASSSGARGYT
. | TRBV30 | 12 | AWKTGSYNSPLH
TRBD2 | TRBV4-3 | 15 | ASSRSGAGGLSYEQY
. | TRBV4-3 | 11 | ASSLQGTNEQF
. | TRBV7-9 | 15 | ASSPPLYRNSYNEQF
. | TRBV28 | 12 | ASSPGGLNYGYT
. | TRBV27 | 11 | ASSGGKSYEQY
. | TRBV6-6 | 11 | ASRRWTNTEAF
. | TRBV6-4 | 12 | ASSVHFDDQPQH
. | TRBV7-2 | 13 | ASSPTGTLQETQY
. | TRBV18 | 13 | ASSDGTVSNQPQH
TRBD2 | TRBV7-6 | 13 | ASSLLRGGYNEQF
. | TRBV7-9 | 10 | ASSPAFNEQF
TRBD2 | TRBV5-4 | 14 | ASSLGPTAGAYEQY
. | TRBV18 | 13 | ASSPVRSTGQPQH
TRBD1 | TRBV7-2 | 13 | ASSSSVQGTNEQY
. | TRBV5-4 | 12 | ASSLGQGPYEQY
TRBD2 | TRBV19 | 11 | ASSAGGGGEQF
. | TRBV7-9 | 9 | ASSFSDTQY
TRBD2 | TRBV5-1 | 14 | ASSLFSGSSYNEQF
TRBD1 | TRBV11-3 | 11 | ASSWTGLTEQY
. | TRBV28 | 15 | ASSSRAGGRTLEKLF
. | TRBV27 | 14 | ASSLYWRGSDTEAF
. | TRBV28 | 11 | ASSEGINDIQY
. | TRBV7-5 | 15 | ARSLSGTSGPTYEQY
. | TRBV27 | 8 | ASTPREQY
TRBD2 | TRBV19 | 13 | ASSIGSGRRDTQY
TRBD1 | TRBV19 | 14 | ASSIGRDRVRNEQF
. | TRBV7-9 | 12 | ASSPSPSSYEQY
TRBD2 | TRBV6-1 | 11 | ASLGEGPHTQY
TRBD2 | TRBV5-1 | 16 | ASSFYGRGDSGRNEQF
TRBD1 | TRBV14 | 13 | ASSSKDRVGYGYT
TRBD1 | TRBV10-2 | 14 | ASSERDRGALSEAF
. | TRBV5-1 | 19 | ASSLETHPDSSDVLNTEAF
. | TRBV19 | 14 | ASRGAPQKGFNEQF
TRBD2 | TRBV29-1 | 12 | SVDQGLAGVEQY
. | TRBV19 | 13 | ASSISGSLFQPQH
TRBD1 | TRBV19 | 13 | ASSMNRGANEKLF
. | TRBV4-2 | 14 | ASSQDPTLSTDTQY
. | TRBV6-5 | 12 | ASSRTGMAYGYT
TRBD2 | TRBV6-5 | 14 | ASSYSGLADSYEQY
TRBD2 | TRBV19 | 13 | ASSRLAGVTDTQY
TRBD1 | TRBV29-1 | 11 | SVDRVSNEKLF
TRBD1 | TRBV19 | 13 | ASSMSWDRYGEQY